This T cell receptor (beta chain) was captured by sequencing in a study of OX40 agonist ivuxolimab in advanced cancers. About the study: Subjects had a mean age of around 60 years, with a range of roughly 20 to 79; around 83% were male. Participants could have had prior anti-PD-1, anti-PD-L1 or anti-CTLA-4 therapy, and around 43% had some.

Assay: immunoSEQ multiplex PCR; the TCRdb copy retains only in-frame clones and omits some. The sample consists of tens of thousands of clones, around 92% of them appearing once. The receptor was derived from an adult with an advanced solid tumor such as melanoma, head and neck, liver or kidney cancer. The sample consisted of CD4+ or CD8+ T cells sorted from blood, taken in a trial of the OX40 agonist ivuxolimab.

The DNA for the CDR3 is TGTGCCAGTAGTGGGCCTGCGGGACAGGGTGCTACGCAGTATTTT. It encodes CASSGPAGQGATQYF. This sequence joins TRBV19 and TRBJ2-3, with 9 bases that match TRBD1. The CDR3 totals 15 residues. After removal of 5 bases from V and 8 bases from J, the junction contained 11 bases not matched to a gene. The germline V gene encodes CDR1 LNHDA and CDR2 SQIVND (reference sequence).